Sequencing of this TCR beta chain was carried out in a study of blood T cell repertoires in COVID-19. Study information: Acute-phase and convalescent COVID-19 samples originated in the United States, Italy and Spain.

The length of the CDR3 is 17 residues. J was trimmed by 0 bases and V by 4 bases; bases with no gene match: 9. Germline CDR1 reads MNHEY; CDR2 reads SMNVEV (reference sequence). Original data processing: Using reference gene primer amplification, nucleated cell counts were estimated. Generated by immunoSEQ multiplex PCR, the TCRdb table keeps only in-frame clones and is missing some. The V and J calls and clone size come from that table; D and trimming were worked out from the DNA. This sample has about 100,000 clones; roughly nine tenths occur once, and the top ten carry 15% to 20%. The gene calls are TRBV27 and TRBJ1-5, with 7 bases aligning to TRBD1. The material sequenced was peripheral blood. The sequence derives from a man between 50 and 59 years old with acute or convalescent COVID-19. CDR3 residues: CASSSGQPTPSNQPQHF. The CDR3 DNA sequence: TGTGCCAGCAGTTCGGGACAGCCAACGCCTAGCAATCAGCCCCAGCATTTT.